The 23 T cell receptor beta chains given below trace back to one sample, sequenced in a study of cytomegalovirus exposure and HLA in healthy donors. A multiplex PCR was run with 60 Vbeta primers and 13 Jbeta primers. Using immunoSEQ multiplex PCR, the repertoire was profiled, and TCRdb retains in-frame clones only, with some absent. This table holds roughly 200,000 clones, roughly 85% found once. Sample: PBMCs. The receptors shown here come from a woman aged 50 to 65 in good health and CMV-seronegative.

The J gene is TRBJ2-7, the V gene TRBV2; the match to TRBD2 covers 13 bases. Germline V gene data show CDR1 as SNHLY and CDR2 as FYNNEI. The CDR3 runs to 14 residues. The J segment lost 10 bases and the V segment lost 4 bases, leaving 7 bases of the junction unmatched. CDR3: CASSVGLAGARQYF. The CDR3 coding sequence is TGTGCCAGCAGTGTAGGACTAGCGGGAGCGCGTCAGTACTTC. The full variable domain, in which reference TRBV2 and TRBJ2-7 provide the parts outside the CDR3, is EPEVTQTPSHQVTQMGQEVILRCVPISNHLYFYWYRQILGQKVEFLVSFYNNEISEKSEIFDDQFSVERPDGSNFTLKIRSTKLEDSAMYFCASSVGLAGARQYFGPGTRLTVT.

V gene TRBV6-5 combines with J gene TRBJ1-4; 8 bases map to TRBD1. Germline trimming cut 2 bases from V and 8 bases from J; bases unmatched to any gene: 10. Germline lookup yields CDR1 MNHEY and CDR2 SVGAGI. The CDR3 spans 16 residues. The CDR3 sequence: CASSYTGTGQREKLFF. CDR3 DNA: TGTGCCAGCAGTTACACCGGGACAGGCCAAAGAGAAAAACTGTTTTTT.

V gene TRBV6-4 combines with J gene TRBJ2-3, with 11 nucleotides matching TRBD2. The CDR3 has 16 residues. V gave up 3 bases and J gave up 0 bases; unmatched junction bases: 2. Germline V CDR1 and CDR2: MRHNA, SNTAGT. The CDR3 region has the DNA TGTGCCAGCAGTGAGCTAGCGGGAGGCAGCACAGATACGCAGTATTTT. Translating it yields CASSELAGGSTDTQYF.

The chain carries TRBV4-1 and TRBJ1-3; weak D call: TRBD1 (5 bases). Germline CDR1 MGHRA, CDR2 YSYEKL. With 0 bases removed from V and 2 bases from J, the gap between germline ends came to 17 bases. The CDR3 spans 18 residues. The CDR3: CASSQDRPGTQPGNTIYF. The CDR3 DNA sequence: TGCGCCAGCAGCCAAGATCGCCCCGGGACTCAGCCTGGAAACACCATATATTTT.

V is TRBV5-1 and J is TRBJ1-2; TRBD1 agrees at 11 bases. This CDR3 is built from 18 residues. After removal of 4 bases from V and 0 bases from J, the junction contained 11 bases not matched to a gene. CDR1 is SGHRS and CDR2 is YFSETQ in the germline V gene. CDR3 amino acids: CASSISDRGPHPNYGYTF. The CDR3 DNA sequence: TGCGCCAGCAGCATATCGGACAGGGGGCCACACCCTAACTATGGCTACACCTTC.

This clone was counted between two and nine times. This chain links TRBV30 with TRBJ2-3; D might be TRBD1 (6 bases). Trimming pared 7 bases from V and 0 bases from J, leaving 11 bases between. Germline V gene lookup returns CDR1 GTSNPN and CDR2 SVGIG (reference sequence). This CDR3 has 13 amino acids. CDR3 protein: CAYGTLSTDTQYF. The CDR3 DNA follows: TGTGCCTACGGGACACTGAGCACAGATACGCAGTATTTT.

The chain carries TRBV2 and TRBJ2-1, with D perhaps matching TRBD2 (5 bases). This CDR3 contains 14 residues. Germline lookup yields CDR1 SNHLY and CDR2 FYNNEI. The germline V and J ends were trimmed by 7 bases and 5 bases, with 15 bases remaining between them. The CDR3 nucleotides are TGTGCCAGCAACGGGCTAGCAGTCAACAATGAGCAGTTCTTC. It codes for CASNGLAVNNEQFF. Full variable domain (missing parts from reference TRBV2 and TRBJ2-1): EPEVTQTPSHQVTQMGQEVILRCVPISNHLYFYWYRQILGQKVEFLVSFYNNEISEKSEIFDDQFSVERPDGSNFTLKIRSTKLEDSAMYFCASNGLAVNNEQFFGPGTRLTVL.

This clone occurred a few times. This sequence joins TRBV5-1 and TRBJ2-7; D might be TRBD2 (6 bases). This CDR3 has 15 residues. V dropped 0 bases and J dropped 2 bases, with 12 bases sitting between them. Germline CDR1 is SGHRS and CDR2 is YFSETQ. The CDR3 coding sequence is TGCGCCAGCAGCTTGGCAACTAGCACAACCTACGAGCAGTACTTC. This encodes CASSLATSTTYEQYF. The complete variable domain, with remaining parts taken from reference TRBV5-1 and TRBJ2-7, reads KAGVTQTPRYLIKTRGQQVTLSCSPISGHRSVSWYQQTPGQGLQFLFEYFSETQRNKGNFPGRFSGRQFSNSRSEMNVSTLELGDSALYLCASSLATSTTYEQYFGPGTRLTVT.

CDR3 nucleotide sequence: TGCGCCAGCAGCCCAGGAAGGCGGGAGGGCACAGATACGCAGTATTTT. Translating it yields CASSPGRREGTDTQYF. The rearrangement uses TRBV5-1 and TRBJ2-3, with 8 bases fitting TRBD2. The junction had 8 bases not matched to a gene; V was cut back by 4 bases and J by 1 base. There are 16 residues in the CDR3. Looked up from germline, CDR1 is SGHRS and CDR2 is YFSETQ.

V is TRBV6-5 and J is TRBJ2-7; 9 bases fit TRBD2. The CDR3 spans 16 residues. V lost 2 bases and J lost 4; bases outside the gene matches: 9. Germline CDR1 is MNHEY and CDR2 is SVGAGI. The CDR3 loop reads CASSYLSSSGSYEQYF. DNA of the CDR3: TGTGCCAGCAGTTACCTGTCTAGTAGCGGGAGTTACGAGCAGTACTTC.

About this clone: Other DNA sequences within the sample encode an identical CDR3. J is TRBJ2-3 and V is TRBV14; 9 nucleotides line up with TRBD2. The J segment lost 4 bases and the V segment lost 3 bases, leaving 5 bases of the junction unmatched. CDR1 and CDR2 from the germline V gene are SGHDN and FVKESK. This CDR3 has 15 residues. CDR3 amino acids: CASSQGGRAPDTQYF. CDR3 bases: TGTGCCAGCAGCCAGGGCGGGAGGGCCCCAGATACGCAGTATTTT.

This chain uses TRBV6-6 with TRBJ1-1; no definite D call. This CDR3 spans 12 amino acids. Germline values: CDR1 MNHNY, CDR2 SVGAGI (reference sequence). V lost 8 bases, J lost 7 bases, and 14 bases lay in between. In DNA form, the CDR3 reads TGTGCCAGCCGGGATATAGGTTTTGAAGCTTTCTTT. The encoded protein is CASRDIGFEAFF.

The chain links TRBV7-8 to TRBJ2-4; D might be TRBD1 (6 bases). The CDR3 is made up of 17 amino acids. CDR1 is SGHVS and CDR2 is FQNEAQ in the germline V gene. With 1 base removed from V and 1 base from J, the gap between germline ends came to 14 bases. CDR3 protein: CASSLVQGESAKNIQYF. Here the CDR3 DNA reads TGTGCCAGCAGCTTAGTACAGGGAGAGAGTGCCAAAAACATTCAGTACTTC.

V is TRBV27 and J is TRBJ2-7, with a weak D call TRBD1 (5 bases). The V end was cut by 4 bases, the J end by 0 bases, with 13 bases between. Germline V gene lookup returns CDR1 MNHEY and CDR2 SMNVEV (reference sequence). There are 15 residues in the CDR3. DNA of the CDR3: TGTGCCAGCAGTTCCCAGGGTACGGTCTCCTACGAGCAGTACTTC. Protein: CASSSQGTVSYEQYF.

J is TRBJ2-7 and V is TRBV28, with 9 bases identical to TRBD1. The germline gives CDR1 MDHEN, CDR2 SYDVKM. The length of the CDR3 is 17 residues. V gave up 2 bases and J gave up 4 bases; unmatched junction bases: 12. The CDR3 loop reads CASSLVPGQGKRYEQYF. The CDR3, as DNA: TGTGCCAGCAGTTTAGTCCCGGGACAGGGTAAACGATACGAGCAGTACTTC.

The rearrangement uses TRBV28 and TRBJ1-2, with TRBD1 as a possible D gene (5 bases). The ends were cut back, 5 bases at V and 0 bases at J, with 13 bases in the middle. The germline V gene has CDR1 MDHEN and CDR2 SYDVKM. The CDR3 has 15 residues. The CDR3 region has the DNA TGTGCCAGCAGTAAAATGGGGGGTACTAACTATGGCTACACCTTC. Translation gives CASSKMGGTNYGYTF.

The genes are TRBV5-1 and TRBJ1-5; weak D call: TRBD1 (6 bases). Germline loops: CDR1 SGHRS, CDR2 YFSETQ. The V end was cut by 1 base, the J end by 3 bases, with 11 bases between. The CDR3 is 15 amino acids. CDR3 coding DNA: TGCGCCAGCAGCTTGTGGGGGGGGCCCAATCAGCCCCAGCATTTT. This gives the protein CASSLWGGPNQPQHF. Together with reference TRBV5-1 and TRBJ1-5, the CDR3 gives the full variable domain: KAGVTQTPRYLIKTRGQQVTLSCSPISGHRSVSWYQQTPGQGLQFLFEYFSETQRNKGNFPGRFSGRQFSNSRSEMNVSTLELGDSALYLCASSLWGGPNQPQHFGDGTRLSIL.

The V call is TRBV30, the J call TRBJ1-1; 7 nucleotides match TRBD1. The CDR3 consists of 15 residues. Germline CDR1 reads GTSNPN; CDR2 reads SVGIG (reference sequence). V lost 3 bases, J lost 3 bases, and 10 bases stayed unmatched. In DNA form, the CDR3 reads TGTGCCTGGAGCGAGACAGGGTTTCCTGACACTGAAGCTTTCTTT. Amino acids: CAWSETGFPDTEAFF.

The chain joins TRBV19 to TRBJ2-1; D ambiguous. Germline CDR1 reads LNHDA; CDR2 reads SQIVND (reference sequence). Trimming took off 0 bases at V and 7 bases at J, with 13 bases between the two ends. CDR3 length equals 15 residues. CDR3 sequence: CASSIELGYLNEQFF. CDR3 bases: TGTGCCAGTAGTATAGAGCTAGGCTACTTAAATGAGCAGTTCTTC.

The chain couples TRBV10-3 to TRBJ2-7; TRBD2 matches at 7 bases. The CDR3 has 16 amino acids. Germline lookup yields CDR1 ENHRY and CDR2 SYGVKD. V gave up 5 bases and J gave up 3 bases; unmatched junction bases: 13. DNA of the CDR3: TGTGCCATCAGTCCCACCGGCGGGGGATCAAGCTACGAGCAGTACTTC. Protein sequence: CAISPTGGGSSYEQYF.

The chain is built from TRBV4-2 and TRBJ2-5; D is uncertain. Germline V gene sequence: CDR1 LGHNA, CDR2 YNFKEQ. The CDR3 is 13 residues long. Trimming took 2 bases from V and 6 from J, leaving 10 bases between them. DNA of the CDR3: TGTGCCAGCAGCCAACCGTTAACTCAGACCCAGTACTTC. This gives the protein CASSQPLTQTQYF.

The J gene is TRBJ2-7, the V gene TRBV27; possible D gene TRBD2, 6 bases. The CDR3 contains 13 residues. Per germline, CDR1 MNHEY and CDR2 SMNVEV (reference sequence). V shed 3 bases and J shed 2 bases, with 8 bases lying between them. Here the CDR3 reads CASSLTRPYEQYF. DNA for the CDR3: TGTGCCAGCAGTTTGACTAGACCCTACGAGCAGTACTTC.

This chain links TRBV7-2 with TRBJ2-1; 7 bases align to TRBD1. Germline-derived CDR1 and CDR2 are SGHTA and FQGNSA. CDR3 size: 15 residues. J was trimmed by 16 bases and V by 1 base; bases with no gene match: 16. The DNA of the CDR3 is TGTGCCAGCAGCTTAGAAGAATTGCTGGGGACAGACCTTTTCTTC. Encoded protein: CASSLEELLGTDLFF.